This TCR beta chain was captured in a study of blood T cell repertoires in COVID-19. This CDR3 is built from 17 residues. Trimming at V came to 3 bases and at J to 5 bases, leaving 15 bases not matched to a gene. Germline loops: CDR1 LNHDA, CDR2 SQIVND (reference sequence). Some clones are missing from TCRdb's copy, which holds only in-frame ones; the method was immunoSEQ multiplex PCR. The sample gives 75,000 to 100,000 clones, 75% to 85% of which show up once; just under 10% is in the top ten. This clonotype was sampled from a woman aged 80 or over with acute or convalescent COVID-19. The chain uses TRBV19 and TRBJ1-2, with 7 bases fitting TRBD1. Sequencing input: peripheral blood. CDR3 residues: CASSMSHWRGQGYGYTF. In DNA form, the CDR3 reads TGTGCCAGTAGTATGAGTCACTGGAGGGGGCAAGGGTATGGCTACACCTTC. The full variable domain, rest sourced from reference TRBV19 and TRBJ1-2, is DGGITQSPKYLFRKEGQNVTLSCEQNLNHDAMYWYRQDPGQGLRLIYYSQIVNDFQKGDIAEGYSVSREKKESFPLTVTSAQKNPTAFYLCASSMSHWRGQGYGYTFGSGTRLTVV.